A selection of T cell receptor beta chains follows, all from one sample in a study of radiotherapy plus CTLA-4 blockade in lung cancer. The repertoire was sequenced with immunoSEQ multiplex PCR; TCRdb's copy has only in-frame clones and lacks some. The sample shows around 70,000 clones, about 72% of them seen only once. The sequences come from peripheral blood, collected from a patient treated with radiotherapy plus ipilimumab. These receptors came from a human donor with non-small cell lung cancer whose response to radiotherapy plus ipilimumab could not be evaluated. Some clones in this sample may be carry-over from other donors' samples. CDR3s include the opening cysteine and the closing phenylalanine or tryptophan. The D gene is left open where the match is weak. Size is omitted from some rows. Given values are once, few, many or a class for expanded clones.

TRBJ1-1	.	TRBV6-5	.	TGTGCCAGCAGTCCGTCAGCGAGGGCTGAAGCTTTCTTT	CASSPSARAEAFF
TRBJ2-1	.	TRBV7-9	.	TGTGCCAGCAGCTTAGAACGGGATGAGCAGTTCTTC	CASSLERDEQFF
TRBJ1-5	TRBD1	TRBV29-1	.	TGCAGCGTTGAAAGGGGGCCCAATCAGCCCCAGCATTTT	CSVERGPNQPQHF
TRBJ2-3	TRBD2	TRBV2	few	TGTGCCAGCAGTGAAGTGGACCCGGGACTATCAGCAGATACGCAGTATTTT	CASSEVDPGLSADTQYF
TRBJ2-1	TRBD2	TRBV5-1	few	TGCGCCAGCAGCTCCCGACTAGCGGATCACAATGAGCAGTTCTTC	CASSSRLADHNEQFF
TRBJ1-3	.	TRBV7-8	.	TGTGCCAGCAGCTTAATCGGGGCTGGAAACACCATATATTTT	CASSLIGAGNTIYF
TRBJ2-5	.	TRBV7-3	.	TGTGCCAGCAGCTTATCCTACGGGGGCCAAGAGACCCAGTACTTC	CASSLSYGGQETQYF
TRBJ2-3	.	TRBV9	.	TGTGCCAGCAGCTCCTTCTTCACAGATACGCAGTATTTT	CASSSFFTDTQYF
TRBJ2-5	TRBD2	TRBV7-2	.	TGTGCCAGCAGCTTAAGGGCCGGCGGGGGGGGCGACGAGACCCAGTACTTC	CASSLRAGGGGDETQYF
TRBJ2-7	.	TRBV6-1	.	TGTGCCAGCAGTGAATTTCCGGGTGGCGAGCAGTACTTC	CASSEFPGGEQYF
TRBJ2-5	TRBD1	TRBV7-7	.	TGTGCTAGCAGCGCAGGACAGGACGGAGAGACCCAGTACTTC	CASSAGQDGETQYF
TRBJ1-3	.	TRBV7-3	few	TGTGCCAGCAGCCCTAGGGGCCTGCCTGGAAACACCATATATTTT	CASSPRGLPGNTIYF
TRBJ1-2	.	TRBV18	.	TGTGCCAGCTCACCACAGGGGGCTAACTATGGCTACACCTTC	CASSPQGANYGYTF
TRBJ1-2	.	TRBV6-5	.	TGTGCCAGCAGTTCCACCGACGGGATCTATGGCTACACCTTC	CASSSTDGIYGYTF
TRBJ2-7	.	TRBV30	.	TGTGCCTGGAGTGTCGACGGGGGAGGTGAGCAGTACTTC	CAWSVDGGGEQYF
TRBJ1-5	.	TRBV5-1	.	TGCGCCAGCAGCTTCGGCGGAGGGGGGGATCAGCCCCAGCATTTT	CASSFGGGGDQPQHF
TRBJ1-1	TRBD1	TRBV7-2	once	TGTGCCAGCAGCTCTTTGACAGGGATCACTGAAGCTTTCTTT	CASSSLTGITEAFF
TRBJ1-6	TRBD1	TRBV7-6	.	TGTGCCAGCAGCTTAACCGACAGGGCAGATAATTCACCCCTCCACTTT	CASSLTDRADNSPLHF
TRBJ1-6	.	TRBV7-2	.	TGTGCCAGCAGCGAAGGAATGGGGGCCGGGTCACCCCTCCACTTT	CASSEGMGAGSPLHF
TRBJ1-1	TRBD1	TRBV4-3	few	TGCGCCAGCAGCCGACCCGACAGGGGGAACACTGAAGCTTTCTTT	CASSRPDRGNTEAFF
TRBJ1-2	TRBD1	TRBV9	.	TGTGCCAGCAGCGTAGAGCCTCACCGAATTGGGACAGGGGTCTACACCTTC	CASSVEPHRIGTGVYTF
TRBJ1-6	TRBD1	TRBV6-5	.	TGTGCCAGCAGTTACTCGGTACAGGGGCGTTCACCCCTCCACTTT	CASSYSVQGRSPLHF
TRBJ1-2	TRBD1	TRBV6-1	.	TGTGCCAGCACTATGTACCCGGGACAGGAGTTCGGCTACACCTTC	CASTMYPGQEFGYTF
TRBJ2-5	.	TRBV5-1	.	TGCGCCAGCAGCTTGGGGGCGGGGACTCTCATTCAAGAGACCCAGTACTTC	CASSLGAGTLIQETQYF
TRBJ2-7	.	TRBV9	.	TGTGCCAGCAGCGTAGGACAGAGGAGCTCCTACGAGCAGTACTTC	CASSVGQRSSYEQYF
TRBJ1-5	.	TRBV7-2	.	TGTGCCAGCAGCTTAGTCAGGATCGATCAGCCCCAGCATTTT	CASSLVRIDQPQHF
TRBJ2-1	TRBD1	TRBV5-1	.	TGCGCCAGCAGCTTGAAGGGACAGGGTTCCTACAATGAGCAGTTCTTC	CASSLKGQGSYNEQFF
TRBJ1-2	.	TRBV4-1	few	TGCGCCAGCAGCCCCCATTTCGACAGCGGGAATGGCTACACCTTC	CASSPHFDSGNGYTF